This T cell receptor (beta chain) was documented in a study of T-cell memory formation after mild COVID-19. Overall study context: Clusters of TCRs were largely donor specific. Study-wide findings and caveats: CD4/CD8 balance characterized clones contracting day 15 to 85, and CD4+ skew characterized later expanders. Some SARS-CoV-2-responding clones were already detected in memory before infection.

With constant-segment primers, 5'RACE yielded cDNA libraries of TCR alpha and TCR beta that carried sample barcodes and UMIs. TCRdb itself ran the 5' RACE reads through MiXCR, one entry per CDR3 protein. This table has 350,000 to 450,000 distinct CDR3 sequences, 28% appearing once. The CDR3 has 12 amino acids. Germline assignment: CDR1 SQVTM and CDR2 ANQGSEA. J was trimmed by 6 bases and V by 6 bases; bases with no gene match: 7. About this clonotype itself: Its cognate antigen is unknown.

This clonotype originated in an adult woman who had mild COVID-19 (a few samples of this study predate the infection). Cell type and time point are not known. The sequenced sample consisted of PBMCs or a T cell subset sorted from them (not recorded which). This chain uses TRBV29-1 with TRBJ1-1; 7 bases agree with TRBD1. In DNA, the CDR3 is TGCAGCGTCCGCAGGGGGGGCTCTGAAGCTTTCTTT. Protein product: CSVRRGGSEAFF.